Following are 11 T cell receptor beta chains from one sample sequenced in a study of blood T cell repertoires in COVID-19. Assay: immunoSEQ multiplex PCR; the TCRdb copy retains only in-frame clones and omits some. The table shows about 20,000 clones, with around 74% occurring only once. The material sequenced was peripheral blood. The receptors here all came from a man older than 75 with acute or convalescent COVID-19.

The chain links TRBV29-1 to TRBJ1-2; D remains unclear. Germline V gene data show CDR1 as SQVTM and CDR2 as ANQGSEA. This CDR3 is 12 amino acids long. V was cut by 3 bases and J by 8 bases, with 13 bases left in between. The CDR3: CSVDPGSEGYTF. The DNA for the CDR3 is TGCAGCGTTGACCCCGGGTCGGAAGGCTACACCTTC.

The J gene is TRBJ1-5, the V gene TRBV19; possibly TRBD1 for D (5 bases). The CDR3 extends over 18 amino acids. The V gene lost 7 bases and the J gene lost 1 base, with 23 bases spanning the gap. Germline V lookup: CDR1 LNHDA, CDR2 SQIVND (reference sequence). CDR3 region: CASTGGGRGFVSNQPQHF. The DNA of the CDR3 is TGTGCCAGTACTGGGGGTGGGCGGGGATTTGTAAGCAATCAGCCCCAGCATTTT.

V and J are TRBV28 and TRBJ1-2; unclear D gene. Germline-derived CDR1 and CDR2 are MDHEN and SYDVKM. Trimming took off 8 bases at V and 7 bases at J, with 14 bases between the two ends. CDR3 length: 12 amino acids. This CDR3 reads CASHSQAIGYTF. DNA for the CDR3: TGTGCCAGCCATTCCCAGGCGATTGGCTACACCTTC.

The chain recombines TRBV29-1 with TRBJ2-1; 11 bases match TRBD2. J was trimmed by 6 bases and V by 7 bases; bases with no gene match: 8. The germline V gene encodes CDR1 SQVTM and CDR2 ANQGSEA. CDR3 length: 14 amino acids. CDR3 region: CSDEGLADPNEQFF. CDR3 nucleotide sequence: TGCAGCGATGAGGGACTAGCGGATCCCAATGAGCAGTTCTTC.

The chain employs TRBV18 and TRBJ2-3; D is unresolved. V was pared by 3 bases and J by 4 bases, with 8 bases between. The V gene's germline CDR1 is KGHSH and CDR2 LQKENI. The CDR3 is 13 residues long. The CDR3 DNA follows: TGTGCCAGCTCACCGGCCGTCCCAGATACGCAGTATTTT. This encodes CASSPAVPDTQYF.

In DNA form, the CDR3 reads TGTGCCATCAGTGAGTCGGCGATAGCCAAAGAGACCCAGTACTTC. Amino acid sequence: CAISESAIAKETQYF. The chain combines TRBV10-3 with TRBJ2-5; no reliable D call. The CDR3 contains 15 residues. The V gene lost 0 bases and the J gene lost 3 bases, with 11 bases spanning the gap. The germline V gene has CDR1 ENHRY and CDR2 SYGVKD.

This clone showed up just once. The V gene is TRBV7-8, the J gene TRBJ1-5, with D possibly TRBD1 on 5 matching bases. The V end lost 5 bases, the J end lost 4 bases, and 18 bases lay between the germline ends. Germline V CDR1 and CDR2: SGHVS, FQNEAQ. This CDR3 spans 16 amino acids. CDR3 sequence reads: CASSQGAGSGNQPQHF. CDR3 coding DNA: TGTGCCAGCAGCCAAGGGGCCGGGTCCGGTAATCAGCCCCAGCATTTT.

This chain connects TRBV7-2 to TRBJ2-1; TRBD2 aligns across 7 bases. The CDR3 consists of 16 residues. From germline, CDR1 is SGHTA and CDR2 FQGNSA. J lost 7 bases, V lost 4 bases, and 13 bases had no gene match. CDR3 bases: TGTGCCAGCAGCTCCGGAGGAGCGGGAAGGTCGAATGAGCAGTTCTTC. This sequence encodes CASSSGGAGRSNEQFF.

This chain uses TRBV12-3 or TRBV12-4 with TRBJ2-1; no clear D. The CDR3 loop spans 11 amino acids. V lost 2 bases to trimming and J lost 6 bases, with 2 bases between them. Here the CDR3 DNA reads TGTGCCAGCAGTTTACGCAATGAGCAGTTCTTC. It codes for CASSLRNEQFF.

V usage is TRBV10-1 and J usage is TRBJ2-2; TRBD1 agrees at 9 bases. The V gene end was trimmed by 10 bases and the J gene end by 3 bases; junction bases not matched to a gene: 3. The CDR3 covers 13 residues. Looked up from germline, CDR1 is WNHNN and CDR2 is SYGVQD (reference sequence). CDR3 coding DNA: TGCGCCACAAGGACAGGGGACACCGGGGAGCTGTTTTTT. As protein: CATRTGDTGELFF.

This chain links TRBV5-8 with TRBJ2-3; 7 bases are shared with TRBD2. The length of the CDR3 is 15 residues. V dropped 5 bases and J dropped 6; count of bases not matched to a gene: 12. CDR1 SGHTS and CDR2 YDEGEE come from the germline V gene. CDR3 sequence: CASSRGVRGRDTQYF. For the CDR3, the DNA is TGTGCCAGCAGTCGGGGGGTAAGGGGCCGGGATACGCAGTATTTT.